This T cell receptor (beta chain) comes out of a study of memory CD4+ T cells and cytomegalovirus serostatus. On the study more broadly: This sample comes from healthy Belgian adults, 9 CMV seropositive, approximately 24 seronegative. Findings and limits, study-wide: CMV serostatus prediction reached median AUC around 0.94, or 0.89 with US-trained model.

Notes on this clone: Its target is unknown. At one end, the junction sequence differs from germline, possibly due to a read error.

Single viable CD3+CD4+CD8-CD45RO+ cells were sorted as the memory CD4+ T cells. Germline V lookup: CDR1 MNHEY, CDR2 SMNVEV (reference sequence). The CDR3 extends over 15 amino acids. Sequencing used immunoSEQ multiplex PCR; TCRdb keeps in-frame clones, though not all of them. The sample carries roughly 49,000 clones, under 90% recorded once. The chain has TRBV27 and TRBJ2-7; 7 bases map to TRBD2. The specimen was memory CD4+ T cells from blood. This receptor was identified in an adult in good health and CMV-seronegative. CDR3: CASSRAGSVHYEEYF. The CDR3 DNA follows: TGTGCCAGCAGTAGAGCGGGGAGCGTCCATTACGAGGAGTACTTC.